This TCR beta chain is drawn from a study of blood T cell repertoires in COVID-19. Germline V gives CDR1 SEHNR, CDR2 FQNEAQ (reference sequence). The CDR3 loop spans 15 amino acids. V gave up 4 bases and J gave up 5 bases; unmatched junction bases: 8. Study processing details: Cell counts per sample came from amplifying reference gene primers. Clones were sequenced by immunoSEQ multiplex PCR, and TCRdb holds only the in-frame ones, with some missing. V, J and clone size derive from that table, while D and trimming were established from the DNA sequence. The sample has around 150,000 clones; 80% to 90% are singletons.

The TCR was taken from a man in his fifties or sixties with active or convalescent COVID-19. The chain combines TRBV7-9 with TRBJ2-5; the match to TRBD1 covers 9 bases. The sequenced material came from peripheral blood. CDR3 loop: CASSSPDRGAETQYF. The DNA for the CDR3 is TGTGCCAGCAGCTCCCCGGACAGGGGAGCGGAGACCCAGTACTTC.